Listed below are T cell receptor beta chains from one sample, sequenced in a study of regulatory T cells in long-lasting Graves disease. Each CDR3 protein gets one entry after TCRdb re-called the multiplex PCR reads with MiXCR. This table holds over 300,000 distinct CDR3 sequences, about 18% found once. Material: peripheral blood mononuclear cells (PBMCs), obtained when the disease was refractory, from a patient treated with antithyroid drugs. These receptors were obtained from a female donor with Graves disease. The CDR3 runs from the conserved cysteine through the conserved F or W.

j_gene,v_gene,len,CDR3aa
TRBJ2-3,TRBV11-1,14,CASSLHAVTDTQYF
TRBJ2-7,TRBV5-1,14,CATQRSTTDDEQYF
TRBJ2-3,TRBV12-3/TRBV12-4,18,CASSPYMNPLAGTDTQYF
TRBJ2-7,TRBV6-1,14,CASRRVAGDYEQYF
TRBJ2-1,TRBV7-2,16,CASSLGWVGSHNEQFF
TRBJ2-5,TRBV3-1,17,CASSPKNRDPYQETQYF
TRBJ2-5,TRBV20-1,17,CSASPDRFGWYQETQYF
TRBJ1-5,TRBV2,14,CASSRDRAEKPQHF
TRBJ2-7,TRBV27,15,CASSFGLVPLYEQYF
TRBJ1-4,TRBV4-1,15,CASRFPGGSDEKLFF
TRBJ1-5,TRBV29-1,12,CSVETADQPQHF
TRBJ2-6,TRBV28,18,CASSFLKDILSGANVLTF
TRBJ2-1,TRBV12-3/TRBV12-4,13,CASSLGGGYEQFF
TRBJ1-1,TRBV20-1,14,CSARRPGLNTEAFF
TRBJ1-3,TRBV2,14,CASRRMSSGNTIYF
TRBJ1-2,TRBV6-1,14,CASTPAGTAYGYTF
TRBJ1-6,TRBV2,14,CASKGRGYNSPLHF
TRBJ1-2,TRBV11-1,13,CASSLGGAVGYTF
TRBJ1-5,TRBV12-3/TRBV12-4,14,CASSTGTGYQPQHF
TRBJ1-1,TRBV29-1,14,CSVDLQARSTEAFF
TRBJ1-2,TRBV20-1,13,CSALDTANYGYTF